This TCR beta chain emerged from a study of cytomegalovirus exposure and HLA in healthy donors. Germline loops: CDR1 SGHNT, CDR2 YYREEE (reference sequence). This CDR3 spans 13 amino acids. Healthy bone marrow donors made up the donor group. Findings and caveats of the study: Per a prior analysis, the majority of TCR beta V segments were productive roughly 90% or roughly 30% of the time. Beyond CMV serostatus, there was no information to go on about immune exposure. The classifier was said to identify cytomegalovirus status with high specificity and sensitivity.

A remark on this clone: Its antigen is not known. Its ends do not fully match the called genes, so a read error is possible.

PCR amplification relied on 60 Vbeta primers (plus 13 Jbeta primers). The assay was immunoSEQ multiplex PCR, and TCRdb's table has in-frame clones only and misses some. This table holds 80,000 to 130,000 clones, around three quarters found once. This chain links TRBV5-4 with TRBJ2-1; 7 bases align to TRBD1. This TCR was recovered from a woman in her fifties or sixties in good health and CMV-seropositive. The sample consisted of PBMCs. Here the CDR3 DNA reads TGTGCCAGCAGCTTCGACAGGGAGAATGGGCAGTTCTTC. Its translation is CASSFDRENGQFF.